This is a list of T cell receptor beta chains from one sample in a study of T-cell memory formation after mild COVID-19. MiXCR, run by TCRdb on the 5' RACE reads, gives a single entry per CDR3 protein. The sample has hundreds of thousands of distinct CDR3 sequences, 20% to 25% seen once; the top ten hold approximately 8%. Sequencing input: PBMCs or a T cell subset sorted from them (not recorded which). These receptors were taken from an adult woman who had mild COVID-19 (a few samples of this study predate the infection). Cell type and time point are not known. The CDR3 runs from the conserved cysteine through the conserved F or W. Fields, in order: J gene, clone size, D gene, V gene, CDR3 protein, CDR3 DNA. The D gene is left open where the match is weak. Part of the rows lack a size; the others show once, few, many or a class for expanded clones.

J: TRBJ1-2
size: many
D: .
V: TRBV24-1
CDR3: CATSDQASNYGYTF
DNA: TGTGCCACCAGTGACCAGGCCTCTAACTATGGCTACACCTTC

J: TRBJ2-1
size: few
D: .
V: TRBV15
CDR3: CATSSLIRHEQFF
DNA: TGTGCCACCAGCAGTTTGATTAGACATGAGCAGTTCTTC

J: TRBJ2-5
size: few
D: TRBD2
V: TRBV6-6
CDR3: CASTISGGRQETQYF
DNA: TGTGCCAGCACCATTAGCGGGGGCCGTCAAGAGACCCAGTACTTC

J: TRBJ2-3
size: many
D: TRBD2
V: TRBV4-3
CDR3: CASSQDGVSGDTQYF
DNA: TGCGCCAGCAGCCAAGATGGTGTTAGCGGGGATACGCAGTATTTT

J: TRBJ2-7
size: .
D: .
V: TRBV9
CDR3: CASSAQGYEQYF
DNA: TGTGCCAGCAGCGCGCAGGGATACGAGCAGTACTTC

J: TRBJ2-7
size: .
D: TRBD2
V: TRBV5-1
CDR3: CASSRGTSGGALSYEQYF
DNA: TGCGCCAGCAGCAGAGGGACTAGCGGGGGGGCGCTCTCCTACGAGCAGTACTTC

J: TRBJ2-1
size: .
D: .
V: TRBV18
CDR3: CASSPPTWGSYNEQFF
DNA: TGTGCCAGCTCACCACCCACCTGGGGATCCTACAATGAGCAGTTCTTC

J: TRBJ2-1
size: once
D: .
V: TRBV2
CDR3: CASNPARGNEQFF
DNA: TGTGCCAGCAATCCAGCCCGGGGTAATGAGCAGTTCTTC

J: TRBJ2-7
size: few
D: .
V: TRBV6-2/TRBV6-3
CDR3: CASSFGNYEQYF
DNA: TGTGCCAGCAGTTTCGGGAACTACGAGCAGTACTTC

J: TRBJ1-4
size: .
D: .
V: TRBV6-5
CDR3: CASSRKKLEPATNEKLFF
DNA: TGTGCCAGCAGCCGAAAAAAGTTGGAGCCTGCAACTAATGAAAAACTGTTTTTT

J: TRBJ2-1
size: .
D: .
V: TRBV20-1
CDR3: CSAPEPKSSYNEQFF
DNA: TGCAGTGCTCCAGAACCGAAAAGCTCCTACAATGAGCAGTTCTTC

J: TRBJ2-4
size: .
D: .
V: TRBV14
CDR3: CASSPFYGLAKLAKNIQYF
DNA: TGTGCCAGCAGCCCGTTCTACGGCCTAGCGAAACTAGCCAAAAACATTCAGTACTTC

J: TRBJ2-7
size: many
D: .
V: TRBV12-3/TRBV12-4
CDR3: CASSFTGLYEQYF
DNA: TGTGCCAGCAGTTTCACAGGGTTGTACGAGCAGTACTTC

J: TRBJ2-1
size: .
D: TRBD2
V: TRBV5-1
CDR3: CASSEGTSGNEQFF
DNA: TGCGCCAGCAGCGAAGGGACTAGCGGAAACGAGCAGTTCTTC

J: TRBJ2-7
size: .
D: .
V: TRBV11-2
CDR3: CASNLMQGPGYGLYF
DNA: TGTGCCAGCAACTTAATGCAGGGACCGGGGTATGGTCTGTACTTC

J: TRBJ1-1
size: .
D: .
V: TRBV30
CDR3: CAWSVQGWNTEAFF
DNA: TGTGCCTGGAGTGTACAGGGCTGGAACACTGAAGCTTTCTTT

J: TRBJ2-7
size: .
D: .
V: TRBV4-3
CDR3: CASSRVRQGGEQYF
DNA: TGCGCCAGCAGCCGAGTCCGACAGGGAGGCGAGCAGTACTTC

J: TRBJ1-1
size: many
D: TRBD1
V: TRBV5-1
CDR3: CASSLGGRGATEAFF
DNA: TGCGCCAGCAGCTTGGGTGGCAGGGGGGCCACTGAAGCTTTCTTT

J: TRBJ2-1
size: .
D: TRBD2
V: TRBV5-1
CDR3: CASSLDGGRVYNEQFF
DNA: TGCGCCAGCAGCTTGGATGGCGGGAGGGTATACAATGAGCAGTTCTTC

J: TRBJ1-1
size: few
D: TRBD1
V: TRBV7-9
CDR3: CASSLGYGRQGSGTEAFF
DNA: TGTGCCAGCAGTTTAGGCTACGGAAGACAGGGCAGCGGCACTGAAGCTTTCTTT

J: TRBJ2-7
size: .
D: .
V: TRBV6-4
CDR3: CASSDVPTTYEQYF
DNA: TGTGCCAGCAGTGATGTCCCCACAACCTACGAGCAGTACTTC

J: TRBJ2-5
size: few
D: .
V: TRBV7-2
CDR3: CASSLAPGPDAWAQYF
DNA: TGTGCCAGCAGCTTAGCGCCGGGACCCGATGCTTGGGCCCAGTACTTC

J: TRBJ2-5
size: .
D: TRBD2
V: TRBV5-1
CDR3: CASSIRTGTSGKETQYF
DNA: TGCGCCAGCAGCATAAGAACCGGGACTAGCGGAAAAGAGACCCAGTACTTC

J: TRBJ1-5
size: once
D: TRBD1
V: TRBV12-3/TRBV12-4
CDR3: CASSSGQYQPQHF
DNA: TGTGCCAGCAGTTCGGGACAGTATCAGCCCCAGCATTTT

J: TRBJ2-7
size: few
D: .
V: TRBV15
CDR3: CATSRQRDNYEQYF
DNA: TGTGCCACCAGCAGACAAAGGGACAACTACGAGCAGTACTTC

J: TRBJ1-5
size: few
D: .
V: TRBV12-3/TRBV12-4
CDR3: CASSLWGRYLNQPQHF
DNA: TGTGCCAGCAGTTTGTGGGGCAGGTACCTCAATCAGCCCCAGCATTTT

J: TRBJ1-2
size: few
D: .
V: TRBV4-3
CDR3: CASSQEPTVGLNGYTF
DNA: TGCGCCAGCAGCCAAGAACCGACAGTGGGGTTAAATGGCTACACCTTC

J: TRBJ2-5
size: few
D: .
V: TRBV27
CDR3: CASMGHFQETQYF
DNA: TGTGCCAGCATGGGACACTTCCAAGAGACCCAGTACTTC

J: TRBJ1-3
size: few
D: TRBD1
V: TRBV3-1
CDR3: CASSQITRQGWENTIYF
DNA: TGTGCCAGCAGCCAAATTACTCGACAGGGTTGGGAAAACACCATATATTTT

J: TRBJ2-3
size: few
D: .
V: TRBV5-1
CDR3: CASRSGMGADTQYF
DNA: TGCGCCAGCCGATCGGGGATGGGGGCAGATACGCAGTATTTT

J: TRBJ1-3
size: few
D: .
V: TRBV15
CDR3: CATSRDREYTIYF
DNA: TGTGCCACCAGCAGAGACAGGGAGTACACCATATATTTT

J: TRBJ1-1
size: .
D: TRBD1
V: TRBV2
CDR3: CASSEQGAYTEAFF
DNA: TGTGCCAGCAGTGAACAGGGGGCTTACACTGAAGCTTTCTTT

J: TRBJ2-7
size: once
D: .
V: TRBV11-1
CDR3: CASSPFDKAGYEQYF
DNA: TGTGCCAGCAGCCCCTTTGACAAGGCTGGTTACGAGCAGTACTTC

J: TRBJ2-7
size: .
D: .
V: TRBV25-1
CDR3: CASSEYRGGADEQYF
DNA: TGTGCCAGCAGTGAATATCGTGGGGGGGCGGACGAGCAGTACTTC

J: TRBJ2-1
size: many
D: .
V: TRBV30
CDR3: CAWSINRDFQQFF
DNA: TGTGCCTGGAGTATAAACCGGGACTTCCAACAGTTCTTC

J: TRBJ2-2
size: few
D: TRBD1
V: TRBV12-3/TRBV12-4
CDR3: CASSPQQGGPGELFF
DNA: TGTGCCAGCAGTCCCCAACAGGGGGGACCCGGGGAGCTGTTTTTT

J: TRBJ1-1
size: .
D: .
V: TRBV7-9
CDR3: CASSLSDSGTEAFF
DNA: TGTGCCAGCAGCTTAAGTGATTCGGGCACTGAAGCTTTCTTT

J: TRBJ1-2
size: many
D: TRBD1
V: TRBV6-5
CDR3: CASSPDRGRGGYTF
DNA: TGTGCCAGCAGTCCCGACAGGGGGCGAGGGGGCTACACCTTC

J: TRBJ2-7
size: once
D: .
V: TRBV12-2
CDR3: CASRRRSYEQYF
DNA: TGTGCAAGTCGCCGACGCTCCTACGAGCAGTACTTC

J: TRBJ2-7
size: .
D: .
V: TRBV20-1
CDR3: CSARGLPGKGPYEQYF
DNA: TGCAGTGCTAGAGGTTTACCGGGCAAGGGCCCTTACGAGCAGTACTTC

J: TRBJ1-1
size: .
D: TRBD1
V: TRBV7-2
CDR3: CASSLTPTGIAEAFF
DNA: TGTGCCAGCAGCTTAACCCCGACAGGGATCGCTGAAGCTTTCTTT

J: TRBJ2-1
size: few
D: TRBD2
V: TRBV4-3
CDR3: CASSQTLAGGPTGQFF
DNA: TGCGCCAGCAGCCAAACACTAGCGGGAGGGCCCACGGGGCAGTTCTTC

J: TRBJ2-7
size: .
D: TRBD1
V: TRBV19
CDR3: CASSANRDRDVSYEQYF
DNA: TGTGCCAGTAGTGCCAACCGGGACAGGGACGTCTCCTACGAGCAGTACTTC

J: TRBJ2-1
size: few
D: .
V: TRBV15
CDR3: CATSRDPGPYNEQFF
DNA: TGTGCCACCAGCAGAGATCCGGGACCTTACAATGAGCAGTTCTTC

J: TRBJ1-4
size: .
D: .
V: TRBV24-1
CDR3: CATSDSRGATNEKLFF
DNA: TGTGCCACCAGTGATTCCAGGGGAGCGACTAATGAAAAACTGTTTTTT

J: TRBJ1-1
size: once
D: .
V: TRBV20-1
CDR3: CSASRGIMNTEAFF
DNA: TGCAGTGCTAGTAGAGGGATCATGAACACTGAAGCTTTCTTT